The 32 T cell receptor beta chains listed next were all sequenced from one sample in a study of blood T cell repertoires in COVID-19. Data came from immunoSEQ multiplex PCR; TCRdb stores just in-frame clones and leaves some out. The data hold around 170,000 clones, with 65% to 90% observed a single time. Sequencing input: peripheral blood. Receptors were obtained from a man in his forties or fifties with active or convalescent COVID-19.

The V call is TRBV10-3, the J call TRBJ1-1; 7 bases agree with TRBD1. The CDR3 runs 13 residues. J gave up 4 bases and V 9 bases, and 8 bases lay outside the gene matches. CDR1 and CDR2 from the germline V gene are ENHRY and SYGVKD. The CDR3, as DNA: TGTGCCATGCAGGGGGAGAGGGGCACTGAAGCTTTCTTT. It specifies CAMQGERGTEAFF.

The rearrangement joins TRBV7-3 to TRBJ2-3; 7 bases fit TRBD1. Germline values: CDR1 SGHTA, CDR2 FQGTGA. This CDR3 region has 15 residues. The ends lost 2 bases at V and 0 bases at J; junction bases unmatched: 2. The CDR3 protein is CASSLARGSTDTQYF. CDR3 sequence (DNA): TGTGCCAGCAGCTTAGCCAGGGGGAGCACAGATACGCAGTATTTT.

CDR3: CASREQGFQETQYF. CDR3 nucleotide sequence: TGTGCCAGCAGAGAACAGGGTTTCCAAGAGACCCAGTACTTC. The V gene is TRBV6-6, the J gene TRBJ2-5, with a tentative D call TRBD1 (6 bases). This CDR3 has 14 amino acids. The V and J ends lost 6 bases and 1 base respectively, with 12 bases between them. CDR1 and CDR2 from the germline V gene are MNHNY and SVGAGI (reference sequence).

This chain uses TRBV19 with TRBJ2-3; D possibly corresponds to TRBD2 (5 bases). Germline V gene sequence: CDR1 LNHDA, CDR2 SQIVND (reference sequence). Trimming took off 3 bases at V and 5 bases at J, with 6 bases between the two ends. This CDR3 region has 12 residues. The CDR3 sequence is CASSIREDTQYF. DNA of the CDR3: TGTGCCAGTAGTATTCGGGAAGATACGCAGTATTTT.

The chain links TRBV6-1 to TRBJ1-2; TRBD1 matches at 8 bases. In germline, CDR1 is MNHNS, CDR2 SASEGT. CDR3 length equals 14 residues. Trimming removed 3 bases from V and 2 bases from J; junction bases left unmatched: 2. The chain's CDR3 is CASSDRGLNYGYTF. CDR3 coding DNA: TGTGCCAGCAGTGACAGGGGGCTGAACTATGGCTACACCTTC.

This chain links TRBV6-6 with TRBJ2-4; 8 nucleotides match TRBD2. This CDR3 spans 16 amino acids. The V gene's germline CDR1 is MNHNY and CDR2 SVGAGI (reference sequence). Trimming at V came to 6 bases and at J to 3 bases, leaving 10 bases not matched to a gene. CDR3 region: CASSPYGRAGKNIQYF. The CDR3 nucleotides are TGTGCCAGCAGCCCCTACGGGAGGGCCGGCAAAAACATTCAGTACTTC.

The V call is TRBV5-6, the J call TRBJ2-7, with TRBD1 matching 7 bases. Germline V gene lookup returns CDR1 SGHDT and CDR2 YYEEEE. This CDR3 has 14 amino acids. With 1 base clipped from V and 4 bases from J, the junction kept 5 bases outside the gene matches. This CDR3 reads CASSLRGGRYEQYF. The CDR3 DNA reads as TGTGCCAGCAGCTTGAGAGGGGGCAGATACGAGCAGTACTTC.

This chain connects TRBV10-3 to TRBJ2-5; a weak D match, TRBD1 (5 bases). The length of the CDR3 is 14 residues. Trimming cost V 3 bases and J 2 bases, with 10 bases left between them. Germline CDR1 is ENHRY and CDR2 is SYGVKD. CDR3 region: CAISDDSKQETQYF. CDR3 nucleotide sequence: TGTGCCATCAGTGACGACAGTAAACAAGAGACCCAGTACTTC.

V is TRBV9 and J is TRBJ2-3; 13 nucleotides match TRBD2. Germline CDR1 SGDLS, CDR2 YYNGEE. V shed 2 bases, J shed 2 bases, and the junction held 5 bases outside the gene matches. The CDR3 is 17 amino acids. The CDR3 protein is CASSVGLAGENTDTQYF. The CDR3 bases are TGTGCCAGCAGCGTCGGACTAGCGGGGGAAAACACAGATACGCAGTATTTT.

This sequence joins TRBV2 and TRBJ2-3; D is undetermined. The CDR3 consists of 13 residues. The ends were cut back, 0 bases at V and 3 bases at J, with 4 bases in the middle. In germline, CDR1 is SNHLY, CDR2 FYNNEI. The CDR3: CASSEAPTDTQYF. The CDR3 nucleotides read TGTGCCAGCAGTGAAGCCCCTACAGATACGCAGTATTTT.

This chain connects TRBV25-1 to TRBJ1-6; 10 positions match TRBD1. CDR3 length: 15 residues. After removal of 1 base from V and 9 bases from J, the junction contained 3 bases not matched to a gene. The germline V gene encodes CDR1 MGHDK and CDR2 SYGVNS. The DNA of the CDR3 is TGTGCCAGCAGTGAATCGACAGGGGGCAGTTCACCCCTCCACTTT. The encoded protein is CASSESTGGSSPLHF.

V usage is TRBV10-2 and J usage is TRBJ1-2; D is perhaps TRBD1 (6 bases). The CDR3 is 15 amino acids. CDR1 and CDR2 (germline): WSHSY, SAAADI. Deletions cut 0 bases from V and 5 bases from J, with 13 bases between. The CDR3 nucleotides are TGCGCCAGCAGTGAGTCGGGGGGGCGCGGATATGGCTACACCTTC. It is translated as CASSESGGRGYGYTF.

J is TRBJ1-4 and V is TRBV29-1; D perhaps matches TRBD1 (5 bases). The CDR3 totals 14 residues. In germline, CDR1 is SQVTM, CDR2 ANQGSEA. The V gene lost 4 bases and the J gene lost 3 bases, with 12 bases spanning the gap. CDR3 sequence (DNA): TGCAGCGTTGCCCGGGGGAACGCTAATGAAAAACTGTTTTTT. Its translation is CSVARGNANEKLFF. The full variable domain, with the rest looked up from reference TRBV29-1 and TRBJ1-4, is SAVISQKPSRDICQRGTSLTIQCQVDSQVTMMFWYRQQPGQSLTLIATANQGSEATYESGFVIDKFPISRPNLTFSTLTVSNMSPEDSSIYLCSVARGNANEKLFFGSGTQLSVL.

The V and J genes are TRBV28 and TRBJ2-7, with TRBD1 matching over 9 bases. The V gene's germline CDR1 is MDHEN and CDR2 SYDVKM. The length of the CDR3 is 17 residues. The junction had 10 bases not matched to a gene; V was cut back by 3 bases and J by 1 base. CDR3 residues: CASSFSSPGQGSYEQYF. As DNA, the CDR3 is TGTGCCAGCAGTTTTTCCTCACCGGGACAGGGATCCTACGAGCAGTACTTC.

This chain connects TRBV7-2 to TRBJ2-3; no firm D call. Trimming stripped 2 bases from V and 2 bases from J, with 8 bases between. Per the germline V gene, CDR1 is SGHTA and CDR2 is FQGNSA. This CDR3 is 14 amino acids long. The DNA of the CDR3 is TGTGCCAGCAGCTTATTGGGCCACACAGATACGCAGTATTTT. This encodes CASSLLGHTDTQYF.

V is TRBV6-5 and J is TRBJ2-5, with 7 bases aligning to TRBD2. Looked up from germline, CDR1 is MNHEY and CDR2 is SVGAGI. With V trimmed by 2 bases and J by 5 bases, 5 bases remained unmatched. The CDR3 loop spans 14 amino acids. CDR3 sequence reads: CASSYGGVRETQYF. Here the CDR3 DNA reads TGTGCCAGCAGTTACGGGGGGGTTCGGGAGACCCAGTACTTC.

The chain recombines TRBV20-1 with TRBJ2-6; no clear D gene. The V gene's germline CDR1 is DFQATT and CDR2 SNEGSKA (reference sequence). The CDR3 is made up of 14 amino acids. V was shortened by 3 bases and J by 0 bases, with 6 bases between the two germline ends. In DNA, the CDR3 is TGCAGTGCTAGTTTCAGCTCTGGGGCCAACGTCCTGACTTTC. Encoded protein: CSASFSSGANVLTF.

V usage is TRBV4-3 and J usage is TRBJ1-2; weak D call: TRBD1 (5 bases). The V end was cut by 2 bases, the J end by 7 bases, with 8 bases between. In germline, CDR1 is LGHNA, CDR2 YSLEER. The CDR3 length is 12 residues. CDR3 residues: CASSQKGLGYTF. CDR3 in DNA: TGCGCCAGCAGCCAAAAGGGACTTGGCTACACCTTC.

The table lists this clone with a few counts. This rearrangement joins TRBV28 to TRBJ1-2; 8 bases match TRBD1. V lost 5 bases to trimming and J lost 7 bases; unmatched junction nucleotides: 12. The CDR3 is 15 amino acids. In germline, CDR1 is MDHEN, CDR2 SYDVKM. The CDR3 region is CASSPPARGQAGYTF. The CDR3 DNA follows: TGTGCCAGCAGTCCCCCGGCCAGGGGGCAAGCTGGCTACACCTTC.

J is TRBJ1-5 and V is TRBV3-1 (or the pseudogene TRBV3-2), with D tentatively TRBD1 (6 bases). V lost 4 bases and J 6 bases, leaving 13 bases between the germline ends. The CDR3 covers 14 residues. Germline values: CDR1 LGHDT, CDR2 YNNKEL (reference sequence). This CDR3 reads CASSRGGAGQPQHF. CDR3 nucleotides: TGTGCCAGCAGCCGGGGGGGGGCTGGTCAGCCCCAGCATTTT.

The chain carries TRBV27 and TRBJ2-3, with 7 nucleotides matching TRBD1. Germline CDR1 reads MNHEY; CDR2 reads SMNVEV (reference sequence). V gave up 7 bases and J gave up 0 bases; unmatched junction bases: 13. This CDR3 is 17 amino acids long. CDR3 DNA: TGTGCCAGCACCCCTAGGGGTAGGGGACAGAGCACAGATACGCAGTATTTT. Translation: CASTPRGRGQSTDTQYF.

The chain joins TRBV30 to TRBJ1-2; no clear D. V dropped 2 bases and J dropped 0 bases, with 10 bases sitting between them. The CDR3 totals 14 residues. Germline lookup yields CDR1 GTSNPN and CDR2 SVGIG (reference sequence). CDR3 DNA: TGTGCCTGGAGTACTGACGGGACTAACTATGGCTACACCTTC. Its translation: CAWSTDGTNYGYTF.

This rearrangement joins TRBV7-9 to TRBJ2-1; perhaps TRBD1 as D (5 bases). The ends were cut back, 5 bases at V and 9 bases at J, with 17 bases in the middle. The CDR3 contains 14 residues. In germline, CDR1 is SEHNR, CDR2 FQNEAQ (reference sequence). CDR3 sequence reads: CASSPVAGLSEQFF. DNA of the CDR3: TGTGCCAGCAGCCCAGTCGCAGGGCTGTCTGAGCAGTTCTTC.

V usage is TRBV4-3 and J usage is TRBJ2-6; the D gene is possibly TRBD1 (6 bases). The CDR3 is made up of 16 amino acids. Per germline, CDR1 LGHNA and CDR2 YSLEER. Trimming took off 3 bases at V and 1 base at J, with 10 bases between the two ends. Here the CDR3 reads CASSHSQGSGANVLTF. DNA for the CDR3: TGCGCCAGCAGCCACTCACAGGGTTCTGGGGCCAACGTCCTGACTTTC.

The DNA for the CDR3 is TGCGCCAGCAGCCTAAGACAGGGACACTCCTATAATTCACCCCTCCACTTT. Translating it yields CASSLRQGHSYNSPLHF. The chain carries TRBV5-1 and TRBJ1-6; 7 bases match TRBD1. After removal of 4 bases from V and 0 bases from J, the junction contained 7 bases not matched to a gene. The CDR3 sequence is 17 residues long. The germline V gene has CDR1 SGHRS and CDR2 YFSETQ.

On this clone: The junction shows a germline mismatch at one end, possibly a read error. The rearrangement uses TRBV18 and TRBJ1-3, with D possibly matching TRBD1 (6 bases). This CDR3 region has 13 residues. In germline, CDR1 is KGHSH, CDR2 LQKENI. The CDR3 loop reads CASSPETGKERHF. Here the CDR3 DNA reads TGTGCCAGCTCACCAGAAACAGGGAAGGAGAGGCATTTT.

The rearrangement links TRBV28 to TRBJ2-1; weak D call: TRBD1 (6 bases). Germline V gene sequence: CDR1 MDHEN, CDR2 SYDVKM. This CDR3 has 14 amino acids. V was shortened by 4 bases and J by 7 bases, with 14 bases between the two germline ends. The CDR3 sequence: CASSSQPQGNEQFF. CDR3 in DNA: TGTGCCAGCAGTTCCCAACCACAGGGAAATGAGCAGTTCTTC.

This rearrangement joins TRBV18 to TRBJ1-1; the D is unclear. V lost 2 bases, J lost 1 base, and 8 bases lay in between. Germline CDR1 and CDR2: KGHSH and LQKENI. This CDR3 has 14 residues. The CDR3 DNA reads TGTGCCAGCTCACCAGGGAGTGGGAACACTGAAGCTTTCTTT. Its translation: CASSPGSGNTEAFF.

The chain combines TRBV28 with TRBJ2-7; D gene unclear. With 8 bases removed from V and 0 bases from J, the gap between germline ends came to 5 bases. This CDR3 comprises 11 residues. CDR1 is MDHEN and CDR2 is SYDVKM in the germline V gene. The CDR3 protein is CASGNSYEQYF. DNA of the CDR3: TGTGCCAGCGGCAACTCCTACGAGCAGTACTTC.

V is TRBV7-3 and J is TRBJ2-5; D remains unclear. Trimming took 5 bases from V and 0 from J, leaving 13 bases between them. The CDR3 length is 15 residues. CDR1 is SGHTA and CDR2 is FQGTGA in the germline V gene. The CDR3 loop reads CASSLSGTDQETQYF. In DNA form, the CDR3 reads TGTGCCAGCAGCCTCTCCGGTACAGACCAAGAGACCCAGTACTTC. The full variable domain, rest sourced from reference TRBV7-3 and TRBJ2-5, is GAGVSQTPSNKVTEKGKYVELRCDPISGHTALYWYRQSLGQGPEFLIYFQGTGAADDSGLPNDRFFAVRPEGSVSTLKIQRTERGDSAVYLCASSLSGTDQETQYFGPGTRLLVL.

V usage is TRBV11-2 and J usage is TRBJ2-7, with 10 bases matching TRBD2. This CDR3 has 15 residues. J lost 0 bases, V lost 5 bases, and 4 bases had no gene match. From germline, CDR1 is SGHAT and CDR2 FQNNGV. CDR3 protein: CASSIRTSGSYEQYF. The CDR3 region has the DNA TGTGCCAGCAGCATCAGGACTAGCGGCTCCTACGAGCAGTACTTC. Supplemented by reference TRBV11-2 and TRBJ2-7, the full variable domain reads EAGVAQSPRYKIIEKRQSVAFWCNPISGHATLYWYQQILGQGPKLLIQFQNNGVVDDSQLPKDRFSAERLKGVDSTLKIQPAKLEDSAVYLCASSIRTSGSYEQYFGPGTRLTVT.

The chain has TRBV19 and TRBJ2-1; tentatively, D is TRBD2 (6 bases). CDR1 and CDR2 from the germline V gene are LNHDA and SQIVND (reference sequence). Trimming shortened V by 3 bases and J by 9 bases, and 15 bases separated the two germline ends. The CDR3 has 14 amino acids. The CDR3 sequence is CASSMMGGEGEQFF. The CDR3 DNA sequence: TGTGCCAGTAGTATGATGGGGGGAGAGGGTGAGCAGTTCTTC.